The 21 T cell receptor beta chains presented below share a single source sample, sequenced in a study of human T cells and chemical hapten exposure. TCRdb processed the RACE reads anew with MiXCR; each CDR3 protein has one entry. The sample holds 150,000 to 200,000 distinct CDR3 sequences, 25% to 30% seen once. Time point here: pre-sensitization, week 0. As for treatment: therapeutic diphenylcyclopropenone sensitization with weekly scalp DPC. Sequenced material: whole blood, taken in connection with sensitization to the hapten diphenylcyclopropenone (DPC). These receptors came from a woman in her twenties or thirties with alopecia areata. Some clones in this sample may be carry-over from other donors' samples.

The sample holds a few counts of this clonotype. CDR3 nucleotide sequence: TGTGCCATCAGTGCGGGGGGCTTCAATCAGCCCCAGCATTTT. This translates into CAISAGGFNQPQHF. V gene TRBV10-3 combines with J gene TRBJ1-5; TRBD1 might be the D (6 bases). V was clipped by 4 bases and J by 3 bases, with 10 bases between them. Germline CDR1 ENHRY, CDR2 SYGVKD. The length of the CDR3 is 14 residues.

This clonotype was observed at least ten times. The genes are TRBV10-3 and TRBJ1-5; no firm D call. From germline, CDR1 is ENHRY and CDR2 SYGVKD. V was pared by 0 bases and J by 4 bases, with 4 bases between. This CDR3 has 13 amino acids. The CDR3 DNA reads as TGTGCCATCAGTGAGTCGGGAAATCAGCCCCAGCATTTT. Translating gives CAISESGNQPQHF.

The chain employs TRBV28 and TRBJ2-7, with 8 bases aligning to TRBD1. The germline V gene encodes CDR1 MDHEN and CDR2 SYDVKM. Losses at the gene ends were 5 bases for V and 5 bases for J; bases not matched to a gene: 14. The CDR3 is made up of 16 amino acids. The CDR3 DNA reads TGTGCCAGCAGTCCTCCCGGACAGGGACCCTTCCACGAGCAGTACTTC. Translation: CASSPPGQGPFHEQYF.

The chain links TRBV7-6 to TRBJ1-1; 8 bases fit TRBD1. The CDR3 spans 15 residues. CDR1 and CDR2 (germline): SGHVS, FNYEAQ. V trimming: 4 bases; J trimming: 4 bases; junction bases outside the gene matches: 8. The CDR3 coding sequence is TGTGCCAGCAGCTCTCGAGACAGGGGCAGCACTGAAGCTTTCTTT. Translation gives CASSSRDRGSTEAFF.

This clonotype showed up many times. The V call is TRBV6-6, the J call TRBJ2-3; 12 bases line up with TRBD1. The CDR3 totals 17 residues. Germline V gene lookup returns CDR1 MNHNY and CDR2 SVGAGI (reference sequence). V lost 10 bases and J lost 0; bases outside the gene matches: 11. CDR3 amino acids: CATLPGQGATSTDTQYF. As DNA, the CDR3 is TGTGCCACCCTCCCGGGACAGGGGGCTACGAGCACAGATACGCAGTATTTT.

This clonotype was seen a few times. This sequence joins TRBV28 and TRBJ2-7; unclear D gene. Germline V gives CDR1 MDHEN, CDR2 SYDVKM. Trimming removed 4 bases from V and 4 bases from J, with 11 bases in between. This CDR3 has 13 residues. The CDR3 spells CASSYNARYEQYF. In DNA, the CDR3 is TGTGCCAGCAGTTATAATGCGAGGTACGAGCAGTACTTC. Variable domain in full (rest from reference TRBV28 and TRBJ2-7): DVKVTQSSRYLVKRTGEKVFLECVQDMDHENMFWYRQDPGLGLRLIYFSYDVKMKEKGDIPEGYSVSREKKERFSLILESASTNQTSMYLCASSYNARYEQYFGPGTRLTVT.

The V call is TRBV4-2, the J call TRBJ1-4; a possible D gene is TRBD1 (5 bases). The V gene lost 1 base and the J gene lost 7 bases, with 10 bases spanning the gap. CDR1 is LGHNA, CDR2 YNFKEQ, per germline. CDR3 size: 14 residues. The CDR3 DNA follows: TGTGCCAGCAGCCAAGTCCAGGGAGGTGAAAAACTGTTTTTT. The encoded protein is CASSQVQGGEKLFF.

The chain couples TRBV5-4 to TRBJ2-1, with 8 positions matching TRBD2. The germline gives CDR1 SGHNT, CDR2 YYREEE (reference sequence). The CDR3 contains 16 residues. V dropped 5 bases and J dropped 6; count of bases not matched to a gene: 13. The chain's CDR3 is CASSSGRGAKLNEQFF. CDR3 in DNA: TGTGCCAGCAGTTCCGGGCGGGGGGCCAAACTCAATGAGCAGTTCTTC.

This clonotype showed up just a few times. This sequence joins TRBV6-5 and TRBJ2-5; TRBD1 or TRBD2 may be the D gene (5 bases each). Trimming left V 8 bases short and J 5 bases short, with 15 bases between. This CDR3 contains 13 residues. Germline CDR1 MNHEY, CDR2 SVGAGI. Here the CDR3 reads CASGAAWRETQYF. CDR3 sequence (DNA): TGTGCCAGCGGGGCCGCATGGAGGGAGACCCAGTACTTC.

The CDR3 DNA sequence: TGTGCCAGCAGTAGCGGGACAGGGAAAAACATTCAGTACTTC. This codes for CASSSGTGKNIQYF. This chain uses TRBV27 with TRBJ2-4, with 9 positions matching TRBD1. Germline CDR1 and CDR2: MNHEY and SMNVEV (reference sequence). The CDR3 runs 14 residues. The junction had 3 bases not matched to a gene; V was cut back by 5 bases and J by 4 bases.

This clonotype was observed once. CDR3 in amino acids: CSARAQPVNTEAFF. The DNA for the CDR3 is TGCAGTGCTAGAGCCCAACCGGTGAACACTGAAGCTTTCTTT. The chain links TRBV20-1 to TRBJ1-1; D uncertain. Trimming cost V 1 base and J 0 bases, with 9 bases left between them. The CDR3 covers 14 residues. The germline CDR1 and CDR2 sequences are DFQATT and SNEGSKA (reference sequence).

This clonotype was detected many times. V gene TRBV28 combines with J gene TRBJ1-2; D might be TRBD1 (5 bases). The V and J ends lost 4 bases and 11 bases respectively, with 23 bases between them. This CDR3 has 15 amino acids. The germline V gene has CDR1 MDHEN and CDR2 SYDVKM. The CDR3 protein is CASSSNSKRGQDYTF. CDR3 bases: TGTGCCAGCAGTTCCAACTCTAAGCGGGGCCAGGATTACACCTTC.

The genes are TRBV6-5 and TRBJ1-2; 7 bases align to TRBD1. The CDR3 covers 15 residues. Germline V gene sequence: CDR1 MNHEY, CDR2 SVGAGI. After removal of 3 bases from V and 2 bases from J, the junction contained 6 bases not matched to a gene. CDR3 sequence reads: CASSYLPTGNYGYTF. The CDR3 DNA is TGTGCCAGCAGTTATCTCCCGACAGGGAACTATGGCTACACCTTC.

In this sample, this clonotype turned up a few times. This chain connects TRBV12-3 or TRBV12-4 to TRBJ1-5, with D possibly matching TRBD1 (6 bases). CDR3 length equals 16 residues. V lost 5 bases to trimming and J lost 0 bases, with 14 bases between them. The CDR3 DNA reads TGTGCCAGCAGTCCACAAACAGGGTTTAGCAATCAGCCCCAGCATTTT. Residues: CASSPQTGFSNQPQHF.

This clonotype was seen a few times. The chain recombines TRBV24-1 with TRBJ1-2; 11 bases line up with TRBD1. The CDR3 sequence is 17 residues long. Germline-derived CDR1 and CDR2 are KGHDR and SFDVKD. Trimming at V came to 2 bases and at J to 7 bases, leaving 11 bases not matched to a gene. CDR3 residues: CATSDYGQGALSSGYTF. CDR3 in DNA: TGTGCCACCAGTGATTATGGACAGGGGGCCCTCTCTTCTGGCTACACCTTC.

This clonotype was detected a few times. This chain joins TRBV28 and TRBJ1-6, with D uncertain. CDR3 size: 13 residues. Trimming took 6 bases from V and 10 from J, leaving 13 bases between them. Germline V gives CDR1 MDHEN, CDR2 SYDVKM. CDR3 nucleotides: TGTGCCAGCAGGGATGGAGGGTACTCACCCCTCCACTTT. It is translated as CASRDGGYSPLHF.

This clonotype was counted ten times or more. The J gene is TRBJ1-4, the V gene TRBV29-1, with 9 bases matching TRBD1. The CDR3 is 12 amino acids. Germline-derived CDR1 and CDR2 are SQVTM and ANQGSEA. Losses at the gene ends were 6 bases for V and 8 bases for J; bases not matched to a gene: 4. CDR3 region: CSVRDRAEKLFF. In DNA, the CDR3 is TGCAGCGTCCGGGACAGGGCAGAAAAACTGTTTTTT.

The chain joins TRBV20-1 to TRBJ2-1; 8 positions agree with TRBD1. V shed 5 bases, J shed 8 bases, and the junction held 11 bases outside the gene matches. CDR1 DFQATT and CDR2 SNEGSKA come from the germline V gene (reference sequence). CDR3 size: 14 residues. This CDR3 reads CSAPNDGQGDEQFF. CDR3 coding DNA: TGCAGTGCTCCAAACGATGGACAGGGCGATGAGCAGTTCTTC.

The V gene is TRBV28, the J gene TRBJ1-5; tentatively, D is TRBD1 (5 bases). Deletions cut 5 bases from V and 5 bases from J, with 16 bases between. The germline gives CDR1 MDHEN, CDR2 SYDVKM. CDR3 size: 15 residues. The CDR3: CASSPSVGGDQPQHF. DNA of the CDR3: TGTGCCAGCAGTCCGTCAGTTGGGGGGGATCAGCCCCAGCATTTT.

This clonotype turned up a few times. The V call is TRBV9, the J call TRBJ1-5, with D perhaps TRBD1 (5 bases). This CDR3 contains 14 residues. Germline CDR1 is SGDLS and CDR2 is YYNGEE. The ends were cut back, 3 bases at V and 3 bases at J, with 10 bases in the middle. CDR3 loop: CASSGGEINQPQHF. CDR3 DNA: TGTGCCAGCAGCGGGGGCGAAATCAATCAGCCCCAGCATTTT.

The J gene is TRBJ1-4, the V gene TRBV9; D perhaps matches TRBD1 (5 bases). The ends were cut back, 0 bases at V and 8 bases at J, with 11 bases in the middle. The CDR3 has 14 amino acids. Germline V gene sequence: CDR1 SGDLS, CDR2 YYNGEE. The CDR3 nucleotides read TGTGCCAGCAGCGTAGGACAGCCAGGGGAAAAACTGTTTTTT. Amino acids: CASSVGQPGEKLFF.